A selection of T cell receptor beta chains follows, all from one sample in a study of alternative splicing in chronic myeloid leukemia remission. Using the bulk RNA-seq reads, TCRdb records one entry per CDR3 protein without DNA. Among about 560 distinct CDR3 sequences listed, almost 96% were seen once. The source material was PBMCs or total blood leukocytes (not recorded which), sampled during remission. Receptors were obtained from an adult with chronic myeloid leukemia. Each CDR3 is given with its conserved first and last residue. The order of the fields is CDR3 length, V gene, clone size, J gene, CDR3 protein. A clone size is listed for some rows: how often the clone was seen (once, few, many), or a class if it is expanded.

16	TRBV7-2	once	TRBJ1-2	CASSLFTGAANYGYTF
13	TRBV20-1	.	TRBJ1-4	CSARDRNNEKLFF
15	TRBV9	once	TRBJ2-2	CASSVTFNANGELFF
16	TRBV5-1	.	TRBJ2-2	CASRETGIGNTGELFF
15	TRBV10-3	.	TRBJ2-1	CAIRSLAGGYNEQFF
13	TRBV6-2/TRBV6-3	once	TRBJ1-1	CASSRGMNTEAFF
13	TRBV29-1	.	TRBJ1-2	CSVEPGQGDGYTF
11	TRBV2	once	TRBJ2-7	CASSVSYEQYF
15	TRBV4-2	.	TRBJ1-2	CASSQEDRGNLGYTF
14	TRBV20-1	once	TRBJ2-3	CSAPGQPSTDTQYF
16	TRBV20/OR9-2	.	TRBJ2-3	CSARDSGRESTDTQYF
13	TRBV20-1	.	TRBJ2-3	CSAGEVFTDTQYF
13	TRBV5-6	.	TRBJ2-7	CASSFQGGLEQYF
17	TRBV7-2	.	TRBJ1-6	CASSLHTGTGLNSPLHF
14	TRBV4-1	.	TRBJ2-5	CASSPGLLGKTQYF
15	TRBV3-2	.	TRBJ1-2	CASSHSDTRGTGYTF
13	TRBV7-9	.	TRBJ1-2	CASSLFPGSGYTF
12	TRBV4-1	.	TRBJ1-1	CASSYRGTEAFF
13	TRBV2	once	TRBJ1-5	CASSVESNQPQHF
13	TRBV28	.	TRBJ1-5	CASQYRGNQPQHF
14	TRBV29-1	.	TRBJ1-1	CSVGGTGAVTEAFF
15	TRBV5-1	once	TRBJ2-2	CASRSGTSNTGELFF
14	TRBV6-2/TRBV6-3	.	TRBJ1-5	CASSYRQGPQPQHF
13	TRBV28	.	TRBJ1-6	CASSPGQPSPLHF
16	TRBV12-3/TRBV12-4	.	TRBJ2-1	CASSSNGQGRVNEQFF
16	TRBV6-2/TRBV6-3	once	TRBJ1-5	CASSYSKVWGNQPQHF
16	TRBV7-3	.	TRBJ2-3	CASSLGGTGLADTQYF
12	TRBV20-1	.	TRBJ1-1	CSARWDLGGAFF
16	TRBV29-1	.	TRBJ2-6	CSTRTVYFSGANVLTF
14	TRBV27	once	TRBJ2-6	CASSLRDGANVLTF
13	TRBV10-1	once	TRBJ1-1	CASSAGEELEAFF
13	TRBV7-8	.	TRBJ1-1	CASWRQGGTEAFF
15	TRBV5-4	.	TRBJ1-6	CASSLPGGNNSPLHF
13	TRBV19	.	TRBJ2-1	CASSRTGVNEQFF
16	TRBV7-3	.	TRBJ2-1	CASAGGEGALINEQFF
13	TRBV5-1	.	TRBJ2-3	CASSRDRSDTQYF
15	TRBV5-8	.	TRBJ2-1	CASSFEGGSYNEQFF
14	TRBV20-1	.	TRBJ2-2	CSARDSRTTGELFF
16	TRBV5-1	.	TRBJ2-2	CASSLEGTGLTGELFF
15	TRBV7-2	.	TRBJ1-4	CASSLVGGLGEKLFF
14	TRBV7-9	few	TRBJ1-1	CASSIGQVNTEAFF
13	TRBV28	few	TRBJ2-2	CASSFHDTGELFF
13	TRBV2	few	TRBJ2-1	CASSGDYYNEQFF
14	TRBV6-6	once	TRBJ1-5	CASSYGQINQPQHF
16	TRBV2	.	TRBJ2-6	CAIPGGAVSGANVLTF
14	TRBV18	.	TRBJ1-2	CASSPPSGGDGYTF
14	TRBV7-6	.	TRBJ1-4	CASSRTGGREKLFF
15	TRBV19	few	TRBJ2-1	CASTWGGLEHNEQFF
14	TRBV4-1	.	TRBJ1-4	CASSSQGIDEKLFF
15	TRBV15	.	TRBJ1-1	CATSSRGQTNTEAFF
12	TRBV27	.	TRBJ2-3	CASSSRTDTQYF
13	TRBV2	.	TRBJ1-1	CARGGTVNTEAFF
14	TRBV2	.	TRBJ1-4	CASSPGEAVEKLFF
15	TRBV16	.	TRBJ1-5	CASSQTGGGNQPQHF
13	TRBV7-2	once	TRBJ1-2	CASSLAQNYGYTF
15	TRBV5-1	.	TRBJ2-1	CASSLMTGGYNEQFF
17	TRBV18	.	TRBJ1-1	CASSRGGTKEANTEAFF
15	TRBV19	.	TRBJ2-3	CASSLQGASTDTQYF
16	TRBV20-1	.	TRBJ1-5	CSASSPYEVSNQPQHF
15	TRBV7-2	.	TRBJ1-5	CASSLGGGSNQPQHF